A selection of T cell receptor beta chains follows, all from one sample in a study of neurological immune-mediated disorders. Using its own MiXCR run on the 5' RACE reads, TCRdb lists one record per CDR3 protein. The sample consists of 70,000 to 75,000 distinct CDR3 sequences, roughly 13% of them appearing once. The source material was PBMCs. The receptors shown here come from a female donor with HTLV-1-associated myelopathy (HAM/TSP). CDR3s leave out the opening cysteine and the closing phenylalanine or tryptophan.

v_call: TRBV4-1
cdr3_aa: ASSLERGTEAF

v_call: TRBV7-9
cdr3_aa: ASPPDRGSAGELF

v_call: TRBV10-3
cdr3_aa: SITDTSSGNTIY

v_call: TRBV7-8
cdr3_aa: ASRQPGLGGGSTDTQY

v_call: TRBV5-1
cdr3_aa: ASSPAGGNTEAF

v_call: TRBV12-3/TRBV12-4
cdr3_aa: ASSLSQGRDRPQH

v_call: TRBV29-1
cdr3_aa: SVAQGWDEQY

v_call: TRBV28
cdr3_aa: ASLGGGTGDRTEAF

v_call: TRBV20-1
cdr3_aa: SASEGGVAQETQY

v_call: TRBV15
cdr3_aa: ATSRGSGNTIY

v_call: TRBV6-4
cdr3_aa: ASSVQDGQPQH

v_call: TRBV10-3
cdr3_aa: AISEFLGGAQPQH

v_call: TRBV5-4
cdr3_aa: ASSSGGGVRGTGELF

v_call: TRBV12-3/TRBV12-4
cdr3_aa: ASSFGLAANKPYNEQF

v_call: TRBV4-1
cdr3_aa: ASSQDLYSAGFDEQY

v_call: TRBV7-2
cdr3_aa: ASNRVSNSYNEQF

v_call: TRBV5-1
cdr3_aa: ASSLGLAAAGTQY

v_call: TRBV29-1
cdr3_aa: SGLDRGQQY

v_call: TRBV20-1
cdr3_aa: SARGGTSGSYEQY

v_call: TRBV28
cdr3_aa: ASTLGGPYEQY

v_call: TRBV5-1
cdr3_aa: ASSSGGPSTGELF

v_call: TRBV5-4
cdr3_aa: ASSLGGDADTQY

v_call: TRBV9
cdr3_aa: ASSVEDTSSYNEQF

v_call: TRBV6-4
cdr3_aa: ASSEGADADTQY

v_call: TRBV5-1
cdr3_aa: ASSFTMTGDAGELF

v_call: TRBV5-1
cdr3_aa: ASSPGHSNQPQH

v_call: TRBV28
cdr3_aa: ASTSGGTTDTQY

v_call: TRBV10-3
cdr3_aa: AISPVGQGANYNEQF

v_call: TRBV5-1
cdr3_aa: ASSAGDRYSGANVLT

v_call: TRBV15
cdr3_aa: ATSRDYQSPLH

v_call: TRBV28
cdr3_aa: ASSLELGTYEQY